This T cell receptor (beta chain) was identified during a study of T cells after yellow fever vaccination. TCRdb re-called the 5' RACE reads with MiXCR, one entry per CDR3 protein. The data hold under 700,000 distinct CDR3 sequences, with about 17% observed a single time. About this clonotype: The junction and the germline gene differ at one end; a read error may be behind it.

The length of the CDR3 is 16 residues. Germline assignment: CDR1 SGHTA and CDR2 FQGNSA. The chain employs TRBV7-2 and TRBJ2-2; D is possibly TRBD1 or TRBD2 (5 bases each). This sample comprised PBMCs, obtained about 5 days after the first yellow fever vaccination. This TCR was recovered from a man aged 18-30 years who received the YFV17D yellow fever vaccine. The CDR3 region has the DNA TGTGCCAGCAGCTTAGCATCCGGGACGAAAACCGGGGAGCTGTTTTTT. Its protein product is CASSLASGTKTGELFF.